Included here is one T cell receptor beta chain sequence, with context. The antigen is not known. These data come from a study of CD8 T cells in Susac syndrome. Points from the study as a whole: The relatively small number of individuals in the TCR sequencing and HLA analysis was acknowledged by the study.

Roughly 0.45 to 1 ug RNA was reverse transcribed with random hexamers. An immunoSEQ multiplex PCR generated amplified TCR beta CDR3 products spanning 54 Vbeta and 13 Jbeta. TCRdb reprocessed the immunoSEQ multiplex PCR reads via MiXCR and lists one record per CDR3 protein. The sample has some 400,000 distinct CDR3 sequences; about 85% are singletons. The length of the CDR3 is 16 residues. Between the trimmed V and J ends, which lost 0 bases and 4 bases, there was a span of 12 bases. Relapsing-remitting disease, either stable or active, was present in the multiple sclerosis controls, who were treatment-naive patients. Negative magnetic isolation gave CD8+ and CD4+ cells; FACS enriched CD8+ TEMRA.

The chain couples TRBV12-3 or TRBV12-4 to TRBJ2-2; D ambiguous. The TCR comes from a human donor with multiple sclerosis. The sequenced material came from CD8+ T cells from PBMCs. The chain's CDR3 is CASSLAPGSSTGELFF. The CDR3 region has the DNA TGTGCCAGCAGTTTAGCCCCCGGCAGCTCCACCGGGGAGCTGTTTTTT.